The 3 T cell receptor beta chains in this list originate from one sample, sequenced in a study of cytomegalovirus exposure and HLA in healthy donors (dated by TCRdb to 2016 to 2017). The protocol used for the library was the immunoSEQ multiplex PCR assay. A mixture of 60 forward primers for TCR Vbeta segments and 13 reverse primers for TCR Jbeta segments was used in the multiplex PCR. The source is immuneACCESS, and TCRdb retained only in-frame sequences with V and J called. Part of the clones is not carried over; for the studies checked, unresolved V genes explain less than half of this, and the remainder is unexplained. The sample table records 150,000 to 200,000 clones; roughly 13% of these occur just once. The ten largest clones add up to under 10% of the sample. The sequenced sample consisted of PBMCs. The source is a middle-aged man in good health and CMV-seropositive.

The gene calls are TRBV6-1 and TRBJ1-6, with TRBD1 matching over 8 bases. Germline assignment: CDR1 MNHNS and CDR2 SASEGT. The CDR3 contains 17 residues. The V and J ends lost 5 bases and 4 bases, in that order; junction bases with no gene match: 10. This CDR3 is CASSQGQGVGYNSPLHF. The CDR3 bases are TGTGCCAGCAGTCAAGGACAGGGAGTTGGGTATAATTCACCCCTCCACTTT.

As to this clone: The same CDR3 can be traced to other DNA sequences in this sample. The gene calls are TRBV6-5 and TRBJ2-5; 8 bases are shared with TRBD1. The junction had 2 bases not matched to a gene; V was cut back by 2 bases and J by 3 bases. This CDR3 comprises 14 residues. Per germline, CDR1 MNHEY and CDR2 SVGAGI. The CDR3 DNA is TGTGCCAGCAGTTACACAGGGGGGAAAGAGACCCAGTACTTC. Its translation: CASSYTGGKETQYF.

This clone was seen more than once but under ten times. This chain uses TRBV28 with TRBJ2-1; 8 bases line up with TRBD2. V shed 7 bases, J shed 1 base, and the junction held 6 bases outside the gene matches. The germline V gene has CDR1 MDHEN and CDR2 SYDVKM. The CDR3 totals 15 residues. The CDR3 here is CASKDSGESYNEQFF. The DNA of the CDR3 is TGTGCCAGCAAGGATAGCGGGGAGTCCTACAATGAGCAGTTCTTC.